The T cell receptor (beta chain) described here comes from a study of blood T cell repertoires in COVID-19. Study context: The United States, Italy and Spain provided the acute and convalescent COVID-19 samples. Sample material is recorded as cDNA or gDNA derived from T cells, B-cell-depleted T cells, or PBMCs.

In the authors' methods: The assay estimated nucleated cells by amplifying reference gene primers. Measured with immunoSEQ multiplex PCR; TCRdb has only the in-frame clones, and not every one. The D gene and trimming were derived from the DNA, and the V and J assignments and clone size from that table. The table shows fewer than 350,000 clones, with over 75% occurring only once. V gave up 6 bases and J gave up 6 bases; unmatched junction bases: 14. The CDR3 is 16 residues long. Germline assignment: CDR1 MGHRA and CDR2 YSYEKL. The clonotype originates from a woman aged 45-59 years who had recovered from COVID-19. The sample taken for sequencing was peripheral blood. The V call is TRBV4-1, the J call TRBJ2-7, with TRBD2 matching 10 bases. As DNA, the CDR3 is TGCGCCAGCAGTTCATCGATAGCGGGAGGATTGAGCGAGCAGTACTTC. Encoded protein: CASSSSIAGGLSEQYF.